This T cell receptor beta chain derives from a study of blood T cell repertoires in COVID-19. Study in general: Acute and convalescent COVID-19 samples came from the United States, Italy and Spain.

Repertoires were generated with immunoSEQ multiplex PCR, while TCRdb's copy carries only in-frame clones and drops some. The sample includes about 110,000 clones, roughly 88% seen only once; the top ten take roughly 8.2%. This clone was picked up a small number of times. CDR3 length equals 15 residues. V was cut by 4 bases and J by 2 bases, with 10 bases left in between. Per the germline V gene, CDR1 is SGHRS and CDR2 is YFSETQ. The sequenced sample consisted of peripheral blood. The chain links TRBV5-1 to TRBJ2-6, with a weak D call TRBD1 (5 bases). The clonotype was recovered from an elderly woman with active or convalescent COVID-19. The CDR3 loop reads CASSIQGTGANVLTF. The CDR3 DNA reads as TGCGCCAGCAGCATCCAGGGAACTGGGGCCAACGTCCTGACTTTC.